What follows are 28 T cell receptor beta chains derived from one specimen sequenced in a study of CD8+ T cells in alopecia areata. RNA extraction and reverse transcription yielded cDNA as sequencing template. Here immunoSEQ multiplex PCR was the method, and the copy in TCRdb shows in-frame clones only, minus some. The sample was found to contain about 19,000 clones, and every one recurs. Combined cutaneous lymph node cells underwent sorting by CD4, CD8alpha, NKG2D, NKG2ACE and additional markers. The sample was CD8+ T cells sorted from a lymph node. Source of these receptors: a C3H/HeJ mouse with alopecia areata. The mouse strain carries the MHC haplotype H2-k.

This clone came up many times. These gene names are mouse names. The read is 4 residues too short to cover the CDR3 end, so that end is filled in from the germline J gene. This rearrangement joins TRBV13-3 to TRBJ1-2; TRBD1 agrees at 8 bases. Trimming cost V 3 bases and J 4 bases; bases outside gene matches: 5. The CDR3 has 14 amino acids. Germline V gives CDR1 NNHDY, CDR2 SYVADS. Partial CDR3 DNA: TGTGCCAGCAGTGGGACAGGGCGAGGCTCC. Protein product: CASSGTGRGS. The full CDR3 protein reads CASSGTGRGSDYTF.

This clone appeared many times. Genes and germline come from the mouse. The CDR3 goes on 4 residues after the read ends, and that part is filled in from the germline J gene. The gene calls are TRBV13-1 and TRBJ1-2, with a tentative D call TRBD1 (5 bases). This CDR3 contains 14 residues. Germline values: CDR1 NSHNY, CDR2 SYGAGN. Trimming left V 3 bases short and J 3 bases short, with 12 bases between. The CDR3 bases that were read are TGTGCCAGCAGTGCCCAGGGAGGGGACTCC. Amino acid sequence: CASSAQGGDS. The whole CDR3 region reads CASSAQGGDSDYTF.

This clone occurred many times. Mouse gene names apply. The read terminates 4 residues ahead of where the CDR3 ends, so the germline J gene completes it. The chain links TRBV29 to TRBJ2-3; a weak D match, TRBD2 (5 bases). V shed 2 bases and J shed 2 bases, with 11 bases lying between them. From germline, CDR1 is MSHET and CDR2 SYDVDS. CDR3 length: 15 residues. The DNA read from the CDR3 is TGTGCTAGCAGTTTAGTGGGGTCTGATGCAGAA. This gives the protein CASSLVGSDAE. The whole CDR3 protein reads CASSLVGSDAETLYF.

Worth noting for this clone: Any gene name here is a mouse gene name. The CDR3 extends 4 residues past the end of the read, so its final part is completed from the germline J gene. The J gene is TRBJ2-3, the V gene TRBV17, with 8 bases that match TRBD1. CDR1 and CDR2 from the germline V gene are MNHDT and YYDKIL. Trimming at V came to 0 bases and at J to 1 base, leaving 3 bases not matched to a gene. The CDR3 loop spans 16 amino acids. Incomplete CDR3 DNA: TGTGCTAGCAGTAGAGATGGGGGACAGGGTGCAGAA. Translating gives CASSRDGGQGAE. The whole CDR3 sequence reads CASSRDGGQGAETLYF.

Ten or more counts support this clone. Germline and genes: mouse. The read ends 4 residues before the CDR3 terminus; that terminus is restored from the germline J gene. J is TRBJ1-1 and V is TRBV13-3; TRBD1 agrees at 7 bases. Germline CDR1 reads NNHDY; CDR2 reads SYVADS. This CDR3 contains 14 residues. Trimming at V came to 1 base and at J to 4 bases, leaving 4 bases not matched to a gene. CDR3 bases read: TGTGCCAGCAGTGATCGGGCAGGGGGCACA. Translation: CASSDRAGGT. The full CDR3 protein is CASSDRAGGTEVFF.

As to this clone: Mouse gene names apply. CDR3 protein: CASSWTGGGNERLFF. Partial CDR3 DNA: TGTGCCAGCAGTTGGACAGGGGGCGGGAACGAA. The chain couples TRBV19 to TRBJ1-4; TRBD1 agrees at 11 bases. The CDR3 goes on 4 residues after the read ends, and that part is filled in from the germline J gene. CDR1 and CDR2 (germline): FNHDT, SITEND (reference sequence). CDR3 length equals 15 residues. After removal of 4 bases from V and 5 bases from J, the junction contained 4 bases not matched to a gene.

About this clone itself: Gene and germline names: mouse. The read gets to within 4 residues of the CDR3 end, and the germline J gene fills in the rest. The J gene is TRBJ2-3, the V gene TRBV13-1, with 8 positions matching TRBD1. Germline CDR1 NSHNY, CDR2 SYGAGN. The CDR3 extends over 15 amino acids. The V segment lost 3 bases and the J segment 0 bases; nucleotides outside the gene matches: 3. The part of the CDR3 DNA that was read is TGTGCCAGCAGTGGGACAGGGAAAAGTGCAGAA. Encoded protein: CASSGTGKSAE. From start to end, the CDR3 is CASSGTGKSAETLYF.

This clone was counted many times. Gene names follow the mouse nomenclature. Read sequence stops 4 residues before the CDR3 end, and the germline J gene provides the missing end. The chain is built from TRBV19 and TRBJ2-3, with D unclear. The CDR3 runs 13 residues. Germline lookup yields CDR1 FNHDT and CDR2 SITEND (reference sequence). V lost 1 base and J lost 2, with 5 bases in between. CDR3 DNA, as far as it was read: TGTGCCAGCAGTATAACAGATGCAGAA. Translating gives CASSITDAE. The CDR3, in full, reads CASSITDAETLYF.

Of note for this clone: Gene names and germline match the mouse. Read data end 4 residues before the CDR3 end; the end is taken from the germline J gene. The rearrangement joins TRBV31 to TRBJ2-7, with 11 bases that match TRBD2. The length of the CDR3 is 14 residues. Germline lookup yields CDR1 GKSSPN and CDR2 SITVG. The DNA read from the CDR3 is TGTGCCTGGAGTACGGGACTGGGGGATTAT. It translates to CAWSTGLGDY. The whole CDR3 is CAWSTGLGDYEQYF.

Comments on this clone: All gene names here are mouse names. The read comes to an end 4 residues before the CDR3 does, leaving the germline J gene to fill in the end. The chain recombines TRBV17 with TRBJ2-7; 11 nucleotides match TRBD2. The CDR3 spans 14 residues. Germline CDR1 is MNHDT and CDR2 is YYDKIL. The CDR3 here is CASSRGLGVYEQYF. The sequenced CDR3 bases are TGTGCTAGCAGTAGGGGACTGGGGGTTTAT.

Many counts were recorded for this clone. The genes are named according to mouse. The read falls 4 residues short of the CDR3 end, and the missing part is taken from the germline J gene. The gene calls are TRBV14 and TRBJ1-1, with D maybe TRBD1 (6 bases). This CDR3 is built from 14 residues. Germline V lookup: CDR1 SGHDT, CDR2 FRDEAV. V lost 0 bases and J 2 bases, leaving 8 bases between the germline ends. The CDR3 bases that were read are TGTGCCAGCAGTTTCTTGGGGGGCAACACA. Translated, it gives CASSFLGGNT. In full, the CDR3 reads CASSFLGGNTEVFF.

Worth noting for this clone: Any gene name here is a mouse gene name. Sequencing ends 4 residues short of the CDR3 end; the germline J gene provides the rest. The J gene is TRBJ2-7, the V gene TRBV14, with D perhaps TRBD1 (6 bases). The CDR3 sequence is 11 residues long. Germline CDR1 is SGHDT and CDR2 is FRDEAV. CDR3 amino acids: CASSGQYEQYF. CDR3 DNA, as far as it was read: TGTGCCAGCAGTGGACAGTAT.

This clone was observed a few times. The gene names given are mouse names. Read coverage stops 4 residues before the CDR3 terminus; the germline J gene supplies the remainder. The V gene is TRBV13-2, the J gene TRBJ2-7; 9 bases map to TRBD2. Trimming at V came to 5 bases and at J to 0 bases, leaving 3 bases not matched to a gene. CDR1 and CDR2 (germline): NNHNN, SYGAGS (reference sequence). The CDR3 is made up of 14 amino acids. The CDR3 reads CASGGLGSSYEQYF. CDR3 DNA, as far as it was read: TGTGCCAGCGGGGGACTGGGTAGCTCCTAT.

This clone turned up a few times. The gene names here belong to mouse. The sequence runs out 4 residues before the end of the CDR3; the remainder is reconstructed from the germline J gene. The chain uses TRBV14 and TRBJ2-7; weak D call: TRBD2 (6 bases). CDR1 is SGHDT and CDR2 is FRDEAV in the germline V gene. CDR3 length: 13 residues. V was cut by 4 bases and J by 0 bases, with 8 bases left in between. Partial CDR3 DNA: TGTGCCAGCAGTCGACTGGTCTCCTAT. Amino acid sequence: CASSRLVSY. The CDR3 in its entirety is CASSRLVSYEQYF.

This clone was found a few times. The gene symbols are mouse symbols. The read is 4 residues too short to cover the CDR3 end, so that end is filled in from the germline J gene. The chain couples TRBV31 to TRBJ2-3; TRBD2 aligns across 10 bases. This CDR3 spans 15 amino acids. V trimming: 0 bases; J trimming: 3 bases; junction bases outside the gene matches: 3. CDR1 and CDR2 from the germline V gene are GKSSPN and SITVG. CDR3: CAWSLRLGGAETLYF. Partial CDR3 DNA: TGTGCCTGGAGTCTAAGACTGGGGGGAGCAGAA.

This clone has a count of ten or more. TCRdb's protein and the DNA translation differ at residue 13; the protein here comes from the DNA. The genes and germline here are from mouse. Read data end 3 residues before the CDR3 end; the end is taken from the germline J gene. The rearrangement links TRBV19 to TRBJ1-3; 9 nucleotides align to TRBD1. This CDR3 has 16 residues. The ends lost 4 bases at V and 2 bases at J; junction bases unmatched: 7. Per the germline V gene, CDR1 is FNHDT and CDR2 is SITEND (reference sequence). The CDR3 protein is CASSLLRDRAGNTLYF. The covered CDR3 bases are TGTGCCAGCAGTCTACTCCGGGACAGGGCTGGAAATACG.

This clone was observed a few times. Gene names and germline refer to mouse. The CDR3 sequence is CASSDDGGANTLYF. The CDR3 bases that were read are TGTGCCAGCAGTGATGATGGGGGGGCAAAC. The rearrangement uses TRBV13-3 and TRBJ2-4, with 9 bases lining up with TRBD2. The CDR3 goes on 4 residues after the read ends, and that part is filled in from the germline J gene. This CDR3 region has 14 residues. In germline, CDR1 is NNHDY, CDR2 SYVADS.

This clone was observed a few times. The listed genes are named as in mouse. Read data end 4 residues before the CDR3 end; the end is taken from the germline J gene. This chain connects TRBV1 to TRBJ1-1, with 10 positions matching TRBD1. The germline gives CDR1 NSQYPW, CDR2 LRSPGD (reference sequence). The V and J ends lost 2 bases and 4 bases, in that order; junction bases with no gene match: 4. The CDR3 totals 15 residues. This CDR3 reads CTCSARQGAVTEVFF. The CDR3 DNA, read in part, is TGCACCTGCAGTGCAAGACAGGGGGCCGTCACA. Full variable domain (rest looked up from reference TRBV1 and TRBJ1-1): VTLLEQNPRWRLVPRGQAVNLRCILKNSQYPWMSWYQQDLQKQLQWLFTLRSPGDKEVKSLPGADYLATRVTDTELRLQVANMSQGRTLYCTCSARQGAVTEVFFGKGTRLTVV.

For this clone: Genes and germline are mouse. CDR3 DNA, as far as it was read: TGCACCTGCAGTGAGGGGGCTAGTGCAGAA. It encodes CTCSEGASAE. The whole CDR3 sequence is CTCSEGASAETLYF. This chain links TRBV1 with TRBJ2-3, with D perhaps TRBD1 (7 bases). The CDR3 extends 4 residues past the end of the read, so its final part is completed from the germline J gene. V shed 4 bases and J shed 0 bases, with 8 bases lying between them. CDR1 is NSQYPW, CDR2 LRSPGD, per germline (reference sequence). CDR3 length: 14 residues.

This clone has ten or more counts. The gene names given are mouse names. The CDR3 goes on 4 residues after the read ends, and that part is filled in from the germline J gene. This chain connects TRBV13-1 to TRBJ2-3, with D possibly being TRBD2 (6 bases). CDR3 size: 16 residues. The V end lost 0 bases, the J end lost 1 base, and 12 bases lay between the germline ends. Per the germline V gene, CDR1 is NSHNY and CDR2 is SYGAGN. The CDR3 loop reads CASSDAWGRGAETLYF. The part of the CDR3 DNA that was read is TGTGCCAGCAGTGATGCATGGGGGAGGGGTGCAGAA.

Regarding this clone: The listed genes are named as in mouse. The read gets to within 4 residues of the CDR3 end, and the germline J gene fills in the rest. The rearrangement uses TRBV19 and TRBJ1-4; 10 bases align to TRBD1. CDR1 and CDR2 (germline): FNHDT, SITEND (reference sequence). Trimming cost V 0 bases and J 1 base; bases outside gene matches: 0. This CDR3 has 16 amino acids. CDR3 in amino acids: CASSIGDRGSNERLFF. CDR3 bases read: TGTGCCAGCAGTATAGGGGACAGGGGTTCCAACGAA.

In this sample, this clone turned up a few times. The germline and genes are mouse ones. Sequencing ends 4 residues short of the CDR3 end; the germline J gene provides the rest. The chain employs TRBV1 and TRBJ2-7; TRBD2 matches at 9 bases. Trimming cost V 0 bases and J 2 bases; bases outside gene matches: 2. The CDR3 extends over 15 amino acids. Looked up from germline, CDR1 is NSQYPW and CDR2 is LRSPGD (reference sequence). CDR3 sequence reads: CTCSADNWGAYEQYF. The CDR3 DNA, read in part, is TGCACCTGCAGTGCAGATAACTGGGGGGCCTAT.

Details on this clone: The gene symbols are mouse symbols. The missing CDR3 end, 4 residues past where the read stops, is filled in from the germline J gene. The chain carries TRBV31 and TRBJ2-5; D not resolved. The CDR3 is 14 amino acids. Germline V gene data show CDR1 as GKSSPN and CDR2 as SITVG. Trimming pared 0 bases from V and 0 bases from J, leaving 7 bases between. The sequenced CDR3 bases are TGTGCCTGGAGTCTAGTAGGTAACCAAGAC. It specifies CAWSLVGNQD. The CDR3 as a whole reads CAWSLVGNQDTQYF. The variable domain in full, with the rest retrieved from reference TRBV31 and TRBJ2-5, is AQTIHQWPVAEIKAVGSPLSLGCTIKGKSSPNLYWYWQATGGTLQQLFYSITVGQVESVVQLNLSASRPKDDQFILSTEKLLLSHSGFYLCAWSLVGNQDTQYFGPGTRLLVL.

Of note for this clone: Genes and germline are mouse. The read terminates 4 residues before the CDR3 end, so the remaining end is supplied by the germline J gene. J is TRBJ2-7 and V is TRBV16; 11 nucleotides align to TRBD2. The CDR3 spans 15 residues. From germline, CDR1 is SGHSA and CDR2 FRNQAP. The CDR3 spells CASSLEHWGGHEQYF. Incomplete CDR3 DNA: TGTGCAAGCAGCTTAGAGCACTGGGGGGGCCAT.

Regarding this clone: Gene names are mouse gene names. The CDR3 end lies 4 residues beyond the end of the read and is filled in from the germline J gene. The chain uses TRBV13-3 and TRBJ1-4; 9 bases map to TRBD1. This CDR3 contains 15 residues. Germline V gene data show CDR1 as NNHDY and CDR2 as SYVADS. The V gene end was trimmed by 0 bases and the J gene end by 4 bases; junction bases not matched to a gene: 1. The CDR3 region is CASSDGDRVNERLFF. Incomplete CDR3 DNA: TGTGCCAGCAGTGATGGGGACAGGGTCAACGAA.

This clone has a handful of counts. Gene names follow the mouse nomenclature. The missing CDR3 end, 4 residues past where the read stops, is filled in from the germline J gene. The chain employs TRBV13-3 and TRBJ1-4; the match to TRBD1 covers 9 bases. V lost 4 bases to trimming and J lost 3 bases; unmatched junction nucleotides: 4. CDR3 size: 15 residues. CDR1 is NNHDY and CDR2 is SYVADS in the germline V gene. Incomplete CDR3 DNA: TGTGCCAGCAGTCCAACAGGGGGCGCCAACGAA. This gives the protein CASSPTGGANE. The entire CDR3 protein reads CASSPTGGANERLFF.

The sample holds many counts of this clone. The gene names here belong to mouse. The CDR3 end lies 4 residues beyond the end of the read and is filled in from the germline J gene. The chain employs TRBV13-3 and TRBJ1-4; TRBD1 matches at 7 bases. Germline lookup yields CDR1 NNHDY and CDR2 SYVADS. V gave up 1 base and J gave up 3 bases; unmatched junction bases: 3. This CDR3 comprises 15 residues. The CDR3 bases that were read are TGTGCCAGCAGTGATCACAGGGGTGCCAACGAA. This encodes CASSDHRGANE. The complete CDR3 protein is CASSDHRGANERLFF.

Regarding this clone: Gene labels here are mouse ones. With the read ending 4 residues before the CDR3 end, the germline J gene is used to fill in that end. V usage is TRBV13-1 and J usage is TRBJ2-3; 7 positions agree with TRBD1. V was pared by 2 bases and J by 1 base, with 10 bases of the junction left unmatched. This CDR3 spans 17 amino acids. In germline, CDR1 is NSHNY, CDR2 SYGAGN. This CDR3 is CASSDPPDRVGAETLYF. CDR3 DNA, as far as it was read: TGTGCCAGCAGTGACCCCCCCGACAGGGTTGGTGCAGAA.